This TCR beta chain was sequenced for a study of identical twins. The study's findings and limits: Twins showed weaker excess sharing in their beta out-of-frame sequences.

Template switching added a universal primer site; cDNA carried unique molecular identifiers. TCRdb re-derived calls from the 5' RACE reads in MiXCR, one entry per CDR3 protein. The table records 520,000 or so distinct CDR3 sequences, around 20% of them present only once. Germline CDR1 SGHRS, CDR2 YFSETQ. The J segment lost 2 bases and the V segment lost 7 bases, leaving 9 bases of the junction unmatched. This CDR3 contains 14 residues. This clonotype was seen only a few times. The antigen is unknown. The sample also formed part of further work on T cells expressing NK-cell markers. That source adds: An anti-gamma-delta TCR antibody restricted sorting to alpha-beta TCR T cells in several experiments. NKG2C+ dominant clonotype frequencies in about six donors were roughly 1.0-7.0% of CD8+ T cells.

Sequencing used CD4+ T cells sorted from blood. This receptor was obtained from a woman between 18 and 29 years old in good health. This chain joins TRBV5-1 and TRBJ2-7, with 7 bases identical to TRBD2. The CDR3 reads CASHTGGAAYEQYF. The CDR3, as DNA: TGCGCCAGCCACACGGGGGGAGCTGCCTACGAGCAGTACTTC.